This TCR beta chain was observed in a study of blood T cells in healthy people across ages. The sample holds one count of this clonotype. Primers used in a second PCR of about 6 to 11 cycles were a sample-barcoded 5' primer and a J-beta primer mix. TCRdb re-derived calls from the 5' RACE reads in MiXCR, one entry per CDR3 protein. The sample consists of 700,000 to 900,000 distinct CDR3 sequences, around a quarter of them appearing once. This sample also belongs to another study, concerning T cells of mothers and their children. Per that study: The donors comprised six children and their three healthy Caucasian mothers. Each mother gave over 8.5 million TCR beta CDR3 reads; each child, about 3 million. Slightly higher but non-significant overlap marked related mother-child pairs versus unrelated pairs.

Sample: blood. The receptor was derived from a boy under 18 in good health.

The CDR3 here is CASSWGAFRGNMNTEAFF. CDR3 coding DNA: TGTGCCAGCAGTTGGGGTGCCTTCAGGGGGAACATGAACACTGAAGCTTTCTTT. The gene calls are TRBV12-3 or TRBV12-4 and TRBJ1-1; 7 nucleotides agree with TRBD1. After removal of 4 bases from V and 0 bases from J, the junction contained 14 bases not matched to a gene. This CDR3 has 18 amino acids.